These 32 T cell receptor beta chains came from one sample sequenced in a study of blood T cell repertoires in COVID-19. Generated by immunoSEQ multiplex PCR, the TCRdb table keeps only in-frame clones and is missing some. Here the sample spans 95,000 to 150,000 clones, around 91% being singletons. The material sequenced was peripheral blood. These receptors were collected from an older woman with COVID-19, enrolled during active disease.

The chain employs TRBV6-5 and TRBJ2-7; D possibly corresponds to TRBD2 (6 bases). The V end lost 8 bases, the J end lost 1 base, and 15 bases lay between the germline ends. This CDR3 has 14 amino acids. The germline V gene has CDR1 MNHEY and CDR2 SVGAGI. The CDR3 nucleotides are TGTGCCAGCGCTAAGGCTGGGGGGTCCTACGAGCAGTACTTC. Protein: CASAKAGGSYEQYF.

The CDR3 here is CASSLEDRGTDTQYF. DNA of the CDR3: TGCGCCAGCAGCTTGGAGGACAGGGGGACAGATACGCAGTATTTT. This chain joins TRBV5-1 and TRBJ2-3; TRBD1 matches 10 bases. V was pared by 0 bases and J by 3 bases, with 1 base of the junction left unmatched. Germline V gene lookup returns CDR1 SGHRS and CDR2 YFSETQ. The CDR3 has 15 residues.

The rearrangement joins TRBV3-1 (or the pseudogene TRBV3-2) to TRBJ1-2, with D tentatively TRBD1 (6 bases). This CDR3 comprises 14 residues. Trimming cost V 4 bases and J 1 base, with 10 bases left between them. The germline CDR1 and CDR2 sequences are LGHDT and YNNKEL (reference sequence). CDR3 protein: CASSPRTDNYGYTF. Written as DNA, the CDR3 is TGTGCCAGCAGCCCCCGGACAGATAACTATGGCTACACCTTC.

CDR3 sequence (DNA): TGTGCCAGCAGCACCCTAGCGGGGGGTGCGGATACGCAGTATTTT. The encoded protein is CASSTLAGGADTQYF. This chain joins TRBV7-2 and TRBJ2-3; 11 bases are shared with TRBD2. The CDR3 spans 15 residues. With V trimmed by 5 bases and J by 6 bases, 7 bases remained unmatched. Germline CDR1 and CDR2: SGHTA and FQGNSA.

Here the CDR3 reads CATSPGGNSYEQYF. CDR3 bases: TGTGCCACCAGTCCGGGGGGGAACTCCTACGAGCAGTACTTC. The J gene is TRBJ2-7, the V gene TRBV24-1; 8 positions agree with TRBD2. The trim removed 6 bases at V and 0 bases at J, leaving 3 bases unmatched. Germline assignment: CDR1 KGHDR and CDR2 SFDVKD. The CDR3 sequence is 14 residues long.

The chain employs TRBV20-1 and TRBJ2-5; TRBD1 matches at 7 bases. Losses at the gene ends were 6 bases for V and 4 bases for J; bases not matched to a gene: 11. This CDR3 has 14 amino acids. The V gene's germline CDR1 is DFQATT and CDR2 SNEGSKA (reference sequence). CDR3 protein: CSASTGVLTETQYF. The CDR3 nucleotides are TGCAGTGCAAGTACAGGGGTCCTCACAGAGACCCAGTACTTC.

The chain carries TRBV7-2 and TRBJ2-7; perhaps TRBD2 as D (5 bases). In germline, CDR1 is SGHTA, CDR2 FQGNSA. V shed 1 base and J shed 0 bases, with 10 bases lying between them. The CDR3 is 15 amino acids. The CDR3 DNA reads TGTGCCAGCAGCTTAGAAGCGGTTTCCTCCTACGAGCAGTACTTC. As protein: CASSLEAVSSYEQYF.

This clone was recorded once. The chain couples TRBV7-9 to TRBJ1-5; D not resolved. The CDR3 sequence is 13 residues long. The V and J ends lost 3 bases and 5 bases respectively, with 8 bases between them. CDR1 is SEHNR, CDR2 FQNEAQ, per germline (reference sequence). CDR3 region: CASSFLGDQPQHF. The CDR3 DNA is TGTGCCAGCAGCTTCCTAGGAGATCAGCCCCAGCATTTT.

The chain carries TRBV4-1 and TRBJ1-4; D not certain. The germline gives CDR1 MGHRA, CDR2 YSYEKL. CDR3 length: 15 residues. With 3 bases removed from V and 0 bases from J, the gap between germline ends came to 8 bases. Written as DNA, the CDR3 is TGCGCCAGCAGCCACTTCGGGACAACTAATGAAAAACTGTTTTTT. Translated, it gives CASSHFGTTNEKLFF.

J is TRBJ1-6 and V is TRBV4-3; 7 bases map to TRBD1. Germline V gene sequence: CDR1 LGHNA, CDR2 YSLEER. This CDR3 spans 15 amino acids. With V trimmed by 0 bases and J by 5 bases, 1 base remained unmatched. CDR3 amino acids: CASSQEGQNNSPLHF. Here the CDR3 DNA reads TGCGCCAGCAGCCAAGAGGGACAGAATAATTCACCCCTCCACTTT.

The chain is built from TRBV6-6 and TRBJ2-7; a possible D gene is TRBD1 (6 bases). CDR1 and CDR2 from the germline V gene are MNHNY and SVGAGI (reference sequence). The CDR3 contains 13 residues. The V gene lost 6 bases and the J gene lost 3 bases, with 12 bases spanning the gap. CDR3 bases: TGTGCCAGCAGATCCGGACAGAGCTACGAGCAGTACTTC. Protein product: CASRSGQSYEQYF.

The chain carries TRBV29-1 and TRBJ2-7; D is possibly TRBD2 (5 bases). This CDR3 contains 11 residues. V lost 3 bases to trimming and J lost 9 bases, with 12 bases between them. The V gene's germline CDR1 is SQVTM and CDR2 ANQGSEA. The CDR3: CSVELGERQYF. As DNA, the CDR3 is TGCAGCGTTGAGCTCGGGGAGCGGCAGTACTTC.

V and J are TRBV5-1 and TRBJ2-5; the D is unclear. V shed 5 bases and J shed 3 bases, with 14 bases lying between them. The germline V gene encodes CDR1 SGHRS and CDR2 YFSETQ. The CDR3 runs 14 residues. The CDR3 is CASRVGPGEETQYF. CDR3 DNA: TGCGCCAGCAGGGTGGGTCCGGGTGAAGAGACCCAGTACTTC.

The chain combines TRBV19 with TRBJ2-4, with D perhaps TRBD2 (6 bases). The CDR3 extends over 16 amino acids. Germline CDR1 is LNHDA and CDR2 is SQIVND (reference sequence). Trimming cost V 3 bases and J 0 bases, with 12 bases left between them. CDR3 nucleotides: TGTGCCAGTAGTATGGAGGGAAACATAGCCAAAAACATTCAGTACTTC. It is translated as CASSMEGNIAKNIQYF.

This chain connects TRBV6-4 to TRBJ2-7; D is uncertain. CDR3 length: 11 amino acids. Trimming took 6 bases from V and 3 from J, leaving 6 bases between them. Germline values: CDR1 MRHNA, CDR2 SNTAGT. The CDR3 bases are TGTGCCAGCAGGGGCCTCTACGAGCAGTACTTC. Translated: CASRGLYEQYF.

The chain is built from TRBV7-2 and TRBJ1-4, with D possibly being TRBD1 (5 bases). Germline V CDR1 and CDR2: SGHTA, FQGNSA. Trimming shortened V by 8 bases and J by 6 bases, and 19 bases separated the two germline ends. CDR3 length: 15 residues. CDR3 nucleotides: TGTGCCAGCGACTCCCGGGGGACGGAAGATGAAAAACTGTTTTTT. Translation gives CASDSRGTEDEKLFF.

The J gene is TRBJ1-2, the V gene TRBV7-2; maybe TRBD1 (6 bases). In germline, CDR1 is SGHTA, CDR2 FQGNSA. The CDR3 contains 14 residues. The V gene lost 5 bases and the J gene lost 3 bases, with 13 bases spanning the gap. The CDR3 DNA is TGTGCCAGCAGCGTACAGGGAAGCGACTATGGCTACACCTTC. Protein: CASSVQGSDYGYTF.

The chain combines TRBV28 with TRBJ1-1; perhaps TRBD1 as D (5 bases). The germline gives CDR1 MDHEN, CDR2 SYDVKM. Trimming left V 2 bases short and J 4 bases short, with 11 bases between. CDR3 length equals 14 residues. The CDR3: CASSLKSGGTEAFF. CDR3 coding DNA: TGTGCCAGCAGTTTAAAGTCCGGGGGCACTGAAGCTTTCTTT. Complete variable domain (other parts from reference TRBV28 and TRBJ1-1): DVKVTQSSRYLVKRTGEKVFLECVQDMDHENMFWYRQDPGLGLRLIYFSYDVKMKEKGDIPEGYSVSREKKERFSLILESASTNQTSMYLCASSLKSGGTEAFFGQGTRLTVV.

The rearrangement links TRBV7-2 to TRBJ1-2; D might be TRBD1 (5 bases). Looked up from germline, CDR1 is SGHTA and CDR2 is FQGNSA. The CDR3 totals 16 residues. V lost 6 bases and J lost 7, with 24 bases in between. The CDR3 coding sequence is TGTGCCAGCAGGCCTACTCTCCAGAGCTCCGGGGGTGGCTACACCTTC. Protein product: CASRPTLQSSGGGYTF.

V gene TRBV15 combines with J gene TRBJ2-3; the match to TRBD2 covers 10 bases. V lost 0 bases and J lost 6; bases outside the gene matches: 6. Germline loops: CDR1 LNHNV, CDR2 YYDKDF (reference sequence). The CDR3 consists of 16 residues. The CDR3 loop reads CATSRDLAGEGDTQYF. The CDR3 DNA sequence: TGTGCCACCAGCAGAGATCTAGCGGGGGAAGGTGATACGCAGTATTTT.

The J gene is TRBJ2-3, the V gene TRBV4-2; 10 positions agree with TRBD2. The V and J ends lost 1 base and 6 bases, in that order; junction bases with no gene match: 7. CDR1 is LGHNA, CDR2 YNFKEQ, per germline. The CDR3 covers 16 residues. The CDR3 spells CASSQVSGGGPDTQYF. In DNA, the CDR3 is TGTGCCAGCAGCCAAGTAAGCGGGGGGGGCCCCGATACGCAGTATTTT.

The chain recombines TRBV11-1 with TRBJ2-3; D is unresolved. The germline gives CDR1 SGHAT, CDR2 FQDESV (reference sequence). The CDR3 spans 14 residues. V gave up 2 bases and J gave up 0 bases, with 6 bases separating them. As DNA, the CDR3 is TGTGCCAGCAGCTTACGCAGGAGCACAGATACGCAGTATTTT. Its protein product is CASSLRRSTDTQYF.

This clone was detected only a few times. The gene calls are TRBV6-5 and TRBJ1-2, with D perhaps matching TRBD1 (5 bases). The V end lost 3 bases, the J end lost 4 bases, and 15 bases lay between the germline ends. CDR3 length: 15 amino acids. Germline loops: CDR1 MNHEY, CDR2 SVGAGI. As DNA, the CDR3 is TGTGCCAGCAGTTATATAAGGGGCGGAAGCTATGGCTACACCTTC. Protein: CASSYIRGGSYGYTF.

The chain has TRBV5-6 and TRBJ1-2, with a weak D call TRBD1 (6 bases). The V and J ends lost 0 bases and 4 bases respectively, with 16 bases between them. The CDR3 spans 16 residues. Germline V gene data show CDR1 as SGHDT and CDR2 as YYEEEE. CDR3 loop: CASSLARDTFRYGYTF. CDR3 sequence (DNA): TGTGCCAGCAGCTTGGCCAGGGACACCTTTCGCTATGGCTACACCTTC.

The chain recombines TRBV7-2 with TRBJ1-4, with TRBD1 matching over 10 bases. The length of the CDR3 is 17 residues. V was clipped by 1 base and J by 1 base; unmatched bases: 3. CDR1 and CDR2 from the germline V gene are SGHTA and FQGNSA. The CDR3 region has the DNA TGTGCCAGCAGCTTAGGGACAGGGGGTGGAACTAATGAAAAACTGTTTTTT. Its protein product is CASSLGTGGGTNEKLFF.

The chain couples TRBV18 to TRBJ2-1; TRBD1 agrees at 8 bases. CDR1 and CDR2 from the germline V gene are KGHSH and LQKENI. This CDR3 contains 15 residues. V shed 4 bases, J shed 2 bases, and the junction held 4 bases outside the gene matches. CDR3 in amino acids: CASSQGQETYNEQFF. As DNA, the CDR3 is TGTGCCAGCTCACAGGGACAGGAGACCTACAATGAGCAGTTCTTC. Full variable domain (rest looked up from reference TRBV18 and TRBJ2-1): NAGVMQNPRHLVRRRGQEARLRCSPMKGHSHVYWYRQLPEEGLKFMVYLQKENIIDESGMPKERFSAEFPKEGPSILRIQQVVRGDSAAYFCASSQGQETYNEQFFGPGTRLTVL.

The chain carries TRBV4-1 and TRBJ2-7, with D tentatively TRBD1 (5 bases). The CDR3 spans 15 residues. Germline V lookup: CDR1 MGHRA, CDR2 YSYEKL. The V gene lost 0 bases and the J gene lost 0 bases, with 9 bases spanning the gap. CDR3 nucleotide sequence: TGCGCCAGCAGCCAAGAACGCAGGGACTCCTACGAGCAGTACTTC. Protein: CASSQERRDSYEQYF.

This chain links TRBV9 with TRBJ1-6; a weak D match, TRBD1 (5 bases). Germline V gene data show CDR1 as SGDLS and CDR2 as YYNGEE. This CDR3 has 15 amino acids. V was clipped by 3 bases and J by 9 bases, with 16 bases between them. In nucleotides, the CDR3 is TGTGCCAGCAGCGCCCGGGAGGGGATAGGTTCACCCCTCCACTTT. It translates to CASSAREGIGSPLHF.

This clone was recorded once. V is TRBV7-9 and J is TRBJ1-4, with TRBD1 as a possible D gene (6 bases). Trimming pared 2 bases from V and 8 bases from J, leaving 12 bases between. The CDR3 consists of 14 residues. In germline, CDR1 is SEHNR, CDR2 FQNEAQ (reference sequence). In nucleotides, the CDR3 is TGTGCCAGCAGCTTAATCGGGGGGCGCGAAAAACTGTTTTTT. Translation gives CASSLIGGREKLFF.

CDR3 in DNA: TGTGCCAGCAGCTTTTGGGGGCCGGGGCGGAACACTGAAGCTTTCTTT. Its translation is CASSFWGPGRNTEAFF. J is TRBJ1-1 and V is TRBV11-2, with D possibly being TRBD1 (6 bases). CDR3 size: 16 residues. V gave up 3 bases and J gave up 1 base, with 15 bases separating them. Germline V gene lookup returns CDR1 SGHAT and CDR2 FQNNGV.

The chain couples TRBV6-5 to TRBJ2-2; a weak D match, TRBD2 (6 bases). Trimming took off 5 bases at V and 2 bases at J, with 12 bases between the two ends. The CDR3 is 15 residues long. Germline lookup yields CDR1 MNHEY and CDR2 SVGAGI. CDR3 DNA: TGTGCCAGCAGTCCCTGGGACTCCAACACCGGGGAGCTGTTTTTT. It codes for CASSPWDSNTGELFF.

The chain couples TRBV7-3 to TRBJ2-1; D is perhaps TRBD2 (6 bases). The germline V and J ends were trimmed by 1 base and 4 bases, with 14 bases remaining between them. From germline, CDR1 is SGHTA and CDR2 FQGTGA. The CDR3 sequence is 16 residues long. CDR3 nucleotides: TGTGCCAGCAGCTTAATAGGCGGCGGGGAGTACAATGAGCAGTTCTTC. Its protein product is CASSLIGGGEYNEQFF.